This T cell receptor beta chain emerged from a study of blood T cell repertoires in COVID-19 (dated by TCRdb to about 2020). Turning to the overall study: Collaborator samples came from the United States, Italy and Spain and covered acute and convalescent phases of COVID-19. The samples were drawn from the first 160 participants of the ongoing ImmuneRACE study and from some 1,300 subjects provided by 6 global collaborators. The sample metadata nearly always contained a de-identified subject ID, COVID-19 status, age in years and sex. Where HLA class I and class II types were available, the types were taken from metadata supplied by the sample provider, not from assay-based typing. The material from the prospective study consisted of cDNA or gDNA derived from T cells, B-cell-depleted T cells, or PBMCs. Subjects who had been exposed to COVID-19, were actively infected with it, or had recovered from it provided the deeply sampled blood TCRbeta repertoires that made up the dataset. The repertoires were released in a freely available public database meant as a resource for research on the immune response to SARS-CoV-2.

The study at large found these results: The amount of clinical and demographic metadata varied by source and participant and was provided uncurated.

In its sample, this clone was seen once. Its recognized antigen is unknown. Per-base quality was not reported, and no clone a single base away is much larger than it. The CDR1 and CDR2 encoded by the germline V gene (reference sequence) are WNHNN and SYGVQD. Including the terminal cysteine and phenylalanine, the CDR3 comprises 14 residues. Of the read, only the CDR3 DNA is kept; its 42 bases are in frame from base 1. V is cut by 2 bases and J by 2 bases, and the space between the germline ends is 10 bases. TCRbeta CDR3 regions were amplified from genomic DNA using the immunoSEQ Assay, a bias-controlled multiplex PCR. Concerning the study's data processing: The number of nucleated cells in each sample was estimated from the amplification of reference gene primers within the assay. Sequence reads were collapsed and filtered to measure the absolute abundance of every unique TCRbeta CDR3 rearrangement. For each sample, productive Simpson clonality was calculated as the square root of Simpson's diversity index over productive rearrangements. The table was pulled from immuneACCESS by TCRdb, which kept in-frame rearrangements only. Such tables lose some clones; where checked, under half of the loss comes from unresolved V genes, and the rest has no known cause. V, J and clone size derive from that table, while D and trimming were established from the DNA sequence. This sample is represented by tens of thousands of clones; around 90% of them were singletons. The ten largest clones represent around 29% of the sample.

The collaborating institutions used their own protocols to collect whole blood in K2EDTA tubes. Collaborator samples were shipped for TCRbeta analysis as frozen whole blood, isolated PBMCs, or DNA extracted from either sample type. The sequenced material came from peripheral blood. The V and J genes are TRBV10-1 and TRBJ2-7; the best D guess is TRBD2, with 5 bases matching. This receptor was identified in a man aged 45 to 65 with acute or convalescent COVID-19. The sequenced DNA: TGCGCCAGCAGTGAGGGCCCGGGAACCTACGAGCAGTACTTC. Its translation reads: CASSEGPGTYEQYF.